A selection of T cell receptor beta chains follows, all from one sample in a study of control samples from healthy donors and cancer patients. The data were produced by immunoSEQ multiplex PCR, yet TCRdb's version contains in-frame clones alone and is incomplete. This table has about 44,000 clones, over 75% appearing once. Sequenced: PBMCs. These receptor sequences come from a woman aged 60 to 75 with lung cancer. CDR3s include the opening cysteine and the closing phenylalanine or tryptophan. The order of the fields is V gene, clone size, CDR3 length, J gene, D gene, CDR3 DNA, CDR3 protein. D genes are given only for firm matches. Clone size is stated in some rows and not others, as once, few, many or a class when expanded.

v_call: TRBV12-3/TRBV12-4
clone_size: .
cdr3_length: 13
j_call: TRBJ2-5
d_call: .
cdr3_nt: TGTGCCAGCAGTTTATTTAGACAAGAGACCCAGTACTTC
cdr3_aa: CASSLFRQETQYF

v_call: TRBV19
clone_size: .
cdr3_length: 15
j_call: TRBJ1-2
d_call: .
cdr3_nt: TGTGCCAGTCAAACGCCGGCGGGGGCGAACTATGGCTACACCTTC
cdr3_aa: CASQTPAGANYGYTF

v_call: TRBV6-2/TRBV6-3
clone_size: .
cdr3_length: 16
j_call: TRBJ1-6
d_call: .
cdr3_nt: TGTGCCAGCAGTTACGGCCGGGCGGTTTTTAATTCACCCCTCCACTTT
cdr3_aa: CASSYGRAVFNSPLHF

v_call: TRBV28
clone_size: .
cdr3_length: 15
j_call: TRBJ2-7
d_call: .
cdr3_nt: TGTGCCAGCAGTTTCGGAGGGGTCTTCTCCTACGAGCAGTACTTC
cdr3_aa: CASSFGGVFSYEQYF

v_call: TRBV7-5
clone_size: .
cdr3_length: 17
j_call: TRBJ2-3
d_call: .
cdr3_nt: TGTGTCAGAAGCCCGACTCTCAGCGGGAGTCGCACAGATACGCAGTATTTT
cdr3_aa: CVRSPTLSGSRTDTQYF

v_call: TRBV6-5
clone_size: once
cdr3_length: 13
j_call: TRBJ2-5
d_call: .
cdr3_nt: TGTGCCAGCAGTTACAACTACCAAGAGACCCAGTACTTC
cdr3_aa: CASSYNYQETQYF

v_call: TRBV7-2
clone_size: .
cdr3_length: 13
j_call: TRBJ2-5
d_call: .
cdr3_nt: TGTGCCAGCACCACTGGGGGCGCGGAGACCCAGTACTTC
cdr3_aa: CASTTGGAETQYF

v_call: TRBV27
clone_size: .
cdr3_length: 15
j_call: TRBJ2-1
d_call: TRBD2
cdr3_nt: TGTGCCAGCAGTTTGGCGACTAGCGGGAGCAATGAGCAGTTCTTC
cdr3_aa: CASSLATSGSNEQFF

v_call: TRBV9
clone_size: .
cdr3_length: 15
j_call: TRBJ1-2
d_call: TRBD1
cdr3_nt: TGTGCCAGCAGCACCCAGCGGACAGGGAACGGTGGCTACACCTTC
cdr3_aa: CASSTQRTGNGGYTF

v_call: TRBV27
clone_size: .
cdr3_length: 16
j_call: TRBJ2-2
d_call: TRBD2
cdr3_nt: TGTGCCAGCAGTTTTAGCGGGAGTGCGAACACCGGGGAGCTGTTTTTT
cdr3_aa: CASSFSGSANTGELFF

v_call: TRBV2
clone_size: .
cdr3_length: 14
j_call: TRBJ2-2
d_call: TRBD1
cdr3_nt: TGTGCCAGCAGCCGGGACAGGGGTACCGGGGAGCTGTTTTTT
cdr3_aa: CASSRDRGTGELFF

v_call: TRBV7-2
clone_size: .
cdr3_length: 16
j_call: TRBJ1-5
d_call: .
cdr3_nt: TGTGCCAGCAGCTTAATCGCAGGGAGTGGGACTCAGCCCCAGCATTTT
cdr3_aa: CASSLIAGSGTQPQHF

v_call: TRBV11-2
clone_size: .
cdr3_length: 14
j_call: TRBJ2-5
d_call: TRBD1
cdr3_nt: TGTGCCAGCAGCTTGGACAGGGCGCAAGAGACCCAGTACTTC
cdr3_aa: CASSLDRAQETQYF

v_call: TRBV28
clone_size: .
cdr3_length: 17
j_call: TRBJ1-1
d_call: TRBD1
cdr3_nt: TGTGCCAGCAGTCCGCGGTGGACAGGGGGAAATTTGGTTGAAGCTTTCTTT
cdr3_aa: CASSPRWTGGNLVEAFF

v_call: TRBV3-1/TRBV3-2
clone_size: .
cdr3_length: 12
j_call: TRBJ2-1
d_call: .
cdr3_nt: TGTGCCAGTCGGACGTTGGGCAATGAGCAGTTCTTC
cdr3_aa: CASRTLGNEQFF

v_call: TRBV30
clone_size: few
cdr3_length: 15
j_call: TRBJ2-3
d_call: TRBD2
cdr3_nt: TGTGCCTGGAGCCCGACTAGCGGAGATACAGATACGCAGTATTTT
cdr3_aa: CAWSPTSGDTDTQYF

v_call: TRBV7-9
clone_size: .
cdr3_length: 14
j_call: TRBJ1-2
d_call: .
cdr3_nt: TGTGCCAGCAGCTTACCGGGCCGAGTCGGTGGCTACACCTTC
cdr3_aa: CASSLPGRVGGYTF

v_call: TRBV5-1
clone_size: .
cdr3_length: 16
j_call: TRBJ2-3
d_call: .
cdr3_nt: TGCGCCAGCAGCTTGGCTTGGGCAGGAGAGGCAGATACGCAGTATTTT
cdr3_aa: CASSLAWAGEADTQYF

v_call: TRBV2
clone_size: .
cdr3_length: 13
j_call: TRBJ2-1
d_call: TRBD2
cdr3_nt: TGTGCCAGGGCTAGCGGGAGGAGGAATGAGCAGTTCTTC
cdr3_aa: CARASGRRNEQFF

v_call: TRBV10-1
clone_size: .
cdr3_length: 17
j_call: TRBJ2-3
d_call: TRBD2
cdr3_nt: TGCGCCAGCAGTGAGGGACTAGCGGGAGCAAGCACAGATACGCAGTATTTT
cdr3_aa: CASSEGLAGASTDTQYF

v_call: TRBV9
clone_size: once
cdr3_length: 15
j_call: TRBJ2-1
d_call: .
cdr3_nt: TGTGCCAGCAGCGTAGAGTCGGACTCCTACAATGAGCAGTTCTTC
cdr3_aa: CASSVESDSYNEQFF

v_call: TRBV6-5
clone_size: .
cdr3_length: 13
j_call: TRBJ2-1
d_call: .
cdr3_nt: TGTGCCAGCATTTTAACCGGGGATGGTGAGCAGTTCTTC
cdr3_aa: CASILTGDGEQFF

v_call: TRBV4-3
clone_size: .
cdr3_length: 15
j_call: TRBJ1-2
d_call: .
cdr3_nt: TGCGCCAGCAGCCAAGGACAGCGCTCGGGCTATGGCTACACCTTC
cdr3_aa: CASSQGQRSGYGYTF

v_call: TRBV10-3
clone_size: .
cdr3_length: 14
j_call: TRBJ2-1
d_call: TRBD1
cdr3_nt: TGTGCCATCAAGGGACAGGGGGGCTACAATGAGCAGTTCTTC
cdr3_aa: CAIKGQGGYNEQFF

v_call: TRBV9
clone_size: .
cdr3_length: 15
j_call: TRBJ2-3
d_call: TRBD1
cdr3_nt: TGTGCCAGCAGCGTAGAGGTCCAGGGGGCAAATACGCAGTATTTT
cdr3_aa: CASSVEVQGANTQYF

v_call: TRBV7-2
clone_size: .
cdr3_length: 19
j_call: TRBJ2-7
d_call: TRBD2
cdr3_nt: TGTGCCAGCAGCTTCCCGGGGCTAGCGGGAGGCTCAAGCTCCTACGAGCAGTACTTC
cdr3_aa: CASSFPGLAGGSSSYEQYF

v_call: TRBV3-1/TRBV3-2
clone_size: few
cdr3_length: 15
j_call: TRBJ1-2
d_call: .
cdr3_nt: TGTGCCAGCAGCCCCGAAACCCGGCCTTCGGATGGCTACACCTTC
cdr3_aa: CASSPETRPSDGYTF

v_call: TRBV10-3
clone_size: .
cdr3_length: 14
j_call: TRBJ1-1
d_call: .
cdr3_nt: TGTGCCATCAGTGACCCCGACATTGGCACTGAAGCTTTCTTT
cdr3_aa: CAISDPDIGTEAFF

v_call: TRBV6-1
clone_size: .
cdr3_length: 13
j_call: TRBJ1-4
d_call: .
cdr3_nt: TGTGCCAGCAGTGAAAGGGTCCGGGAAAAACTGTTTTTT
cdr3_aa: CASSERVREKLFF

v_call: TRBV7-6
clone_size: .
cdr3_length: 14
j_call: TRBJ1-1
d_call: .
cdr3_nt: TGTGCCAGCAGCTTAGAGGCGGGGGACACTGAAGCTTTCTTT
cdr3_aa: CASSLEAGDTEAFF

v_call: TRBV6-5
clone_size: .
cdr3_length: 13
j_call: TRBJ1-2
d_call: TRBD1
cdr3_nt: TGTGCCAGCAGTCCACAGGGGGCAAATGGCTACACCTTC
cdr3_aa: CASSPQGANGYTF

v_call: TRBV11-2
clone_size: .
cdr3_length: 16
j_call: TRBJ2-7
d_call: .
cdr3_nt: TGTGCCAGCAGCTTAGGGCGGTTGGGCCGCAACTACGAGCAGTACTTC
cdr3_aa: CASSLGRLGRNYEQYF

v_call: TRBV28
clone_size: .
cdr3_length: 15
j_call: TRBJ1-2
d_call: .
cdr3_nt: TGTGCCAGCAGTTCCCCGGACGGTCCTAACTATGGCTACACCTTC
cdr3_aa: CASSSPDGPNYGYTF

v_call: TRBV13
clone_size: .
cdr3_length: 15
j_call: TRBJ2-3
d_call: .
cdr3_nt: TGTGCCAGCAGCAGGGACGGCACGTCTACAGATACGCAGTATTTT
cdr3_aa: CASSRDGTSTDTQYF

v_call: TRBV30
clone_size: once
cdr3_length: 15
j_call: TRBJ2-1
d_call: TRBD1
cdr3_nt: TGTGCCTGGAATACTGTAGGGGGCCCCTACAATGAGCAGTTCTTC
cdr3_aa: CAWNTVGGPYNEQFF

v_call: TRBV18
clone_size: once
cdr3_length: 13
j_call: TRBJ1-1
d_call: .
cdr3_nt: TGTGCCAGCTCACTCACAATAATCACTGAAGCTTTCTTT
cdr3_aa: CASSLTIITEAFF

v_call: TRBV19
clone_size: .
cdr3_length: 15
j_call: TRBJ2-2
d_call: TRBD1
cdr3_nt: TGTGCCAGTAACACCGGGACAGTGACCACCGGGGAGCTGTTTTTT
cdr3_aa: CASNTGTVTTGELFF

v_call: TRBV9
clone_size: few
cdr3_length: 16
j_call: TRBJ2-3
d_call: TRBD2
cdr3_nt: TGTGCCAGCAGCGGCTCAGCGGGACGACCACTGGATACGCAGTATTTT
cdr3_aa: CASSGSAGRPLDTQYF

v_call: TRBV11-1
clone_size: .
cdr3_length: 15
j_call: TRBJ2-3
d_call: .
cdr3_nt: TGTGCCAGCAGCTTAGCCGGGACTAGCACAGATACGCAGTATTTT
cdr3_aa: CASSLAGTSTDTQYF

v_call: TRBV29-1
clone_size: .
cdr3_length: 13
j_call: TRBJ2-3
d_call: TRBD1
cdr3_nt: TGCAGCGTTGAACCGGGACAGAGAAATACGCAGTATTTT
cdr3_aa: CSVEPGQRNTQYF

v_call: TRBV19
clone_size: .
cdr3_length: 13
j_call: TRBJ1-1
d_call: .
cdr3_nt: TGTGCCAGTAGTCCCATTCAGGGGAATGAAGCTTTCTTT
cdr3_aa: CASSPIQGNEAFF

v_call: TRBV20-1
clone_size: .
cdr3_length: 15
j_call: TRBJ2-3
d_call: .
cdr3_nt: TGCAGTGCTAGTCAGGCGGATCTAGGCACAGATACGCAGTATTTT
cdr3_aa: CSASQADLGTDTQYF

v_call: TRBV11-2
clone_size: .
cdr3_length: 13
j_call: TRBJ1-2
d_call: .
cdr3_nt: TGTGCCAGCAGCTTTGCAAGGGGTGATGGCTACACCTTC
cdr3_aa: CASSFARGDGYTF

v_call: TRBV6-6
clone_size: .
cdr3_length: 14
j_call: TRBJ1-1
d_call: .
cdr3_nt: TGTGCCAGCTCCTTAGAGGTACGAGGCACTGAAGCTTTCTTT
cdr3_aa: CASSLEVRGTEAFF

v_call: TRBV7-9
clone_size: .
cdr3_length: 12
j_call: TRBJ2-2
d_call: .
cdr3_nt: TGTGCCAGCAGCTTAGTCGTCGGGGAGCTGTTTTTT
cdr3_aa: CASSLVVGELFF

v_call: TRBV14
clone_size: .
cdr3_length: 14
j_call: TRBJ2-3
d_call: .
cdr3_nt: TGTGCCAGCAGCCGGGACCGCATCACAGATACGCAGTATTTT
cdr3_aa: CASSRDRITDTQYF

v_call: TRBV3-1/TRBV3-2
clone_size: .
cdr3_length: 13
j_call: TRBJ1-1
d_call: .
cdr3_nt: TGTGCCAGCAGCCAGTTCATGAACACTGAAGCTTTCTTT
cdr3_aa: CASSQFMNTEAFF

v_call: TRBV19
clone_size: .
cdr3_length: 15
j_call: TRBJ2-7
d_call: .
cdr3_nt: TGTGCCAGTAGTCGGCCGGATAGCCTAAAGAACGAGCAGTACTTC
cdr3_aa: CASSRPDSLKNEQYF

v_call: TRBV7-2
clone_size: .
cdr3_length: 14
j_call: TRBJ2-7
d_call: .
cdr3_nt: TGTGCCAGCAGCAGGGGGGGACACCTCTACGAGCAGTACTTC
cdr3_aa: CASSRGGHLYEQYF

v_call: TRBV29-1
clone_size: .
cdr3_length: 14
j_call: TRBJ2-1
d_call: .
cdr3_nt: TGCAGCGTTGTCGCTATGGTGACCTACAATGAGCAGTTCTTC
cdr3_aa: CSVVAMVTYNEQFF

v_call: TRBV29-1
clone_size: .
cdr3_length: 14
j_call: TRBJ2-3
d_call: TRBD2
cdr3_nt: TGCAGCGTTCGTAGCGGGCCTAACACAGATACGCAGTATTTT
cdr3_aa: CSVRSGPNTDTQYF